The 3 T cell receptor beta chains below were found in one sample sequenced in a study of cytomegalovirus exposure and HLA in healthy donors. Sequencing used immunoSEQ multiplex PCR; TCRdb keeps in-frame clones, though not all of them. The repertoire holds about 78,000 clones, with about 95% as singletons. The sample comprised PBMCs. The receptors here all came from a man aged 18 to 30 in good health and CMV-seropositive.

The chain uses TRBV6-6 and TRBJ1-4; tentative D call: TRBD1 (6 bases). This CDR3 has 11 residues. Between the trimmed V and J ends, which lost 5 bases and 8 bases, there was a span of 6 bases. Germline CDR1 is MNHNY and CDR2 is SVGAGI (reference sequence). Written as DNA, the CDR3 is TGTGCCAGCAGTCAGGGGGAAAAACTGTTTTTT. Its translation: CASSQGEKLFF.

This chain links TRBV7-2 with TRBJ2-1, with 8 bases lining up with TRBD2. V trimming: 5 bases; J trimming: 6 bases; junction bases outside the gene matches: 6. Germline CDR1 is SGHTA and CDR2 is FQGNSA. The CDR3 consists of 14 residues. Here the CDR3 DNA reads TGTGCCAGCAGCATTAGCGGGATAAGCAATGAGCAGTTCTTC. The encoded protein is CASSISGISNEQFF.

The chain couples TRBV5-1 to TRBJ2-1; D perhaps matches TRBD2 (6 bases). Deletions cut 4 bases from V and 6 bases from J, with 14 bases between. The CDR3 is made up of 14 amino acids. Per the germline V gene, CDR1 is SGHRS and CDR2 is YFSETQ. DNA of the CDR3: TGCGCCAGCAGCCCCTGGAGGGAAGGCAATGAGCAGTTCTTC. Amino acid sequence: CASSPWREGNEQFF. The full variable domain, in which reference TRBV5-1 and TRBJ2-1 provide the parts outside the CDR3, is KAGVTQTPRYLIKTRGQQVTLSCSPISGHRSVSWYQQTPGQGLQFLFEYFSETQRNKGNFPGRFSGRQFSNSRSEMNVSTLELGDSALYLCASSPWREGNEQFFGPGTRLTVL.